The 21 T cell receptor beta chains listed next were all sequenced from one sample in a study of T cells in Graves' hyperthyroidism and ophthalmopathy. Using RNA transcripts as the source, TCR beta CDR3 regions were amplified. First-round RT-PCR with HTBI primers amplified the TCR CDR3 region. TCRdb processed the multiplex PCR reads anew with MiXCR; each CDR3 protein has one entry. The sample has 150,000 to 200,000 distinct CDR3 sequences, 15% to 20% seen once; the top ten hold 25% to 30%. The specimen sequenced was blood. The receptors shown here come from a woman between 45 and 60 years old with Graves' hyperthyroidism.

The rearrangement uses TRBV9 and TRBJ1-2; the D is unclear. CDR1 is SGDLS, CDR2 YYNGEE, per germline. The CDR3 length is 16 residues. V shed 1 base and J shed 2 bases, with 15 bases lying between them. The CDR3, as DNA: TGTGCCAGCAGCGTACTCCCCGGCCGGGGAAACTATGGCTACACCTTC. This gives the protein CASSVLPGRGNYGYTF.

This clonotype appeared many times. The J gene is TRBJ1-5, the V gene TRBV6-2 or TRBV6-3; TRBD1 is a possible D gene (5 bases). Germline V gives CDR1 MNHEY, CDR2 SVGEGT. The CDR3 runs to 15 residues. V gave up 0 bases and J gave up 8 bases, with 14 bases separating them. The CDR3 nucleotides read TGTGCCAGCAGTTACTCGCAGGGAGGTATCAAGCCCCAGCATTTT. Its translation: CASSYSQGGIKPQHF.

This chain connects TRBV20-1 to TRBJ1-1, with 10 nucleotides matching TRBD1. J gave up 0 bases and V 6 bases, and 7 bases lay outside the gene matches. The CDR3 length is 15 residues. The germline V gene has CDR1 DFQATT and CDR2 SNEGSKA (reference sequence). CDR3 coding DNA: TGCAGTGCAGAAGGGACAGGGGCACTGAACACTGAAGCTTTCTTT. It encodes CSAEGTGALNTEAFF.

Many counts were recorded for this clonotype. The rearrangement links TRBV2 to TRBJ2-7; TRBD2 might be the D (6 bases). The CDR3 length is 12 residues. Deletions cut 8 bases from V and 7 bases from J, with 15 bases between. Germline CDR1 reads SNHLY; CDR2 reads FYNNEI. CDR3 amino acids: CASGSGREEQYF. CDR3 in DNA: TGTGCCAGCGGTTCCGGGAGAGAGGAGCAGTACTTC.

The sample holds many counts of this clonotype. The CDR3 DNA reads as TGTGCCAGCAGTAGCCAGACTGGGGGATATGGCTACACCTTC. As protein: CASSSQTGGYGYTF. The chain combines TRBV2 with TRBJ1-2; D possibly corresponds to TRBD1 (5 bases). CDR3 length: 14 residues. CDR1 and CDR2 from the germline V gene are SNHLY and FYNNEI. V was shortened by 5 bases and J by 5 bases, with 15 bases between the two germline ends.

Only a few counts were recorded for this clonotype. The chain is built from TRBV7-2 and TRBJ1-1; 7 bases match TRBD1. CDR1 is SGHTA and CDR2 is FQGNSA in the germline V gene. The junction had 5 bases not matched to a gene; V was cut back by 5 bases and J by 2 bases. CDR3 size: 14 residues. The DNA for the CDR3 is TGTGCCAGCAGCGAACAGGGGTTTAACACTGAAGCTTTCTTT. Residues: CASSEQGFNTEAFF.

The sample holds many counts of this clonotype. The V gene is TRBV11-2, the J gene TRBJ2-7, with a tentative D call TRBD2 (5 bases). Trimming removed 5 bases from V and 3 bases from J, with 11 bases in between. This CDR3 region has 13 residues. Germline lookup yields CDR1 SGHAT and CDR2 FQNNGV. The CDR3 DNA reads TGTGCCAGCAGCCCACGACTAAGCTACGAGCAGTACTTC. The encoded protein is CASSPRLSYEQYF.

Many counts were recorded for this clonotype. The chain combines TRBV7-2 with TRBJ1-2, with 8 bases identical to TRBD1. V lost 4 bases, J lost 7 bases, and 8 bases stayed unmatched. The CDR3 runs to 14 residues. Germline assignment: CDR1 SGHTA and CDR2 FQGNSA. The CDR3 coding sequence is TGTGCCAGCAGCTCTGGGCAGGGGGCGCTTGGCTACACCTTC. It specifies CASSSGQGALGYTF.

This clonotype was observed at least ten times. The chain joins TRBV14 to TRBJ1-2; 9 nucleotides match TRBD1. Losses at the gene ends were 1 base for V and 5 bases for J; bases not matched to a gene: 11. The CDR3 totals 17 residues. Germline CDR1 is SGHDN and CDR2 is FVKESK. The CDR3 sequence is CASSQAAGQGLVYGYTF. Here the CDR3 DNA reads TGTGCCAGCAGCCAAGCGGCAGGACAGGGGCTTGTGTATGGCTACACCTTC.

This clonotype appeared once. The V and J genes are TRBV6-1 and TRBJ2-5; D is possibly TRBD1 or TRBD2 (5 bases each). The germline gives CDR1 MNHNS, CDR2 SASEGT. Trimming removed 2 bases from V and 4 bases from J, with 11 bases in between. The CDR3 contains 14 residues. The CDR3 region is CASSERGRSETQYF. CDR3 in DNA: TGTGCCAGCAGTGAACGGGGCAGGTCAGAGACCCAGTACTTC.

The table lists this clonotype with many counts. The chain has TRBV7-6 and TRBJ2-1, with TRBD2 matching 7 bases. V lost 3 bases and J lost 5; bases outside the gene matches: 7. The CDR3 spans 15 residues. The germline gives CDR1 SGHVS, CDR2 FNYEAQ. The CDR3 loop is CASSFRGEANNEQFF. For the CDR3, the DNA is TGTGCCAGCAGCTTTCGGGGGGAGGCCAACAATGAGCAGTTCTTC.

Many counts were recorded for this clonotype. V is TRBV20-1 and J is TRBJ2-5; 9 bases agree with TRBD1. Trimming cost V 2 bases and J 5 bases; bases outside gene matches: 6. CDR3 length: 14 amino acids. Germline CDR1 reads DFQATT; CDR2 reads SNEGSKA (reference sequence). The CDR3 protein is CSARSTGGWETQYF. The CDR3 DNA follows: TGCAGTGCTAGATCGACAGGGGGATGGGAGACCCAGTACTTC.

This clonotype was counted ten times or more. The DNA for the CDR3 is TGCGCCAGCAGCTTTGGGGATTGGCCTGAAAAACTGTTTTTT. Its translation is CASSFGDWPEKLFF. The chain uses TRBV5-1 and TRBJ1-4; D unresolved. Trimming took 2 bases from V and 7 from J, leaving 12 bases between them. From germline, CDR1 is SGHRS and CDR2 YFSETQ. CDR3 size: 14 residues.

The rearrangement uses TRBV19 and TRBJ1-2; D is ambiguous. Germline V gives CDR1 LNHDA, CDR2 SQIVND (reference sequence). The CDR3 has 17 amino acids. V lost 1 base to trimming and J lost 4 bases, with 19 bases between them. In DNA, the CDR3 is TGTGCCAGTAGTATAGGTCGGAATGCCCGGAGACTCTATGGCTACACCTTC. Encoded protein: CASSIGRNARRLYGYTF.

This clonotype has ten or more counts. The V and J genes are TRBV6-1 and TRBJ1-1, with D hard to call. The CDR3 covers 13 residues. V was cut by 10 bases and J by 1 base, with 13 bases left in between. Germline CDR1 reads MNHNS; CDR2 reads SASEGT. The CDR3 is CATPREENTEAFF. Written as DNA, the CDR3 is TGTGCCACCCCCCGGGAGGAGAACACTGAAGCTTTCTTT.

This clonotype appeared many times. This chain joins TRBV7-9 and TRBJ1-4, with D hard to call. The V gene lost 1 base and the J gene lost 10 bases, with 10 bases spanning the gap. The CDR3 spans 13 residues. In germline, CDR1 is SEHNR, CDR2 FQNEAQ (reference sequence). The CDR3 loop is CASSLGGERKLFF. Written as DNA, the CDR3 is TGTGCCAGCAGCTTAGGGGGAGAGCGAAAACTGTTTTTT. The full variable domain, completed using reference TRBV7-9 and TRBJ1-4, is DTGVSQNPRHKITKRGQNVTFRCDPISEHNRLYWYRQTLGQGPEFLTYFQNEAQLEKSRLLSDRFSAERPKGSFSTLEIQRTEQGDSAMYLCASSLGGERKLFFGSGTQLSVL.

V and J are TRBV2 and TRBJ2-1; TRBD2 agrees at 13 bases. The CDR3 covers 15 residues. The ends lost 4 bases at V and 7 bases at J; junction bases unmatched: 4. Germline V gives CDR1 SNHLY, CDR2 FYNNEI. The CDR3 reads CASSALLAGGNEQFF. The DNA for the CDR3 is TGTGCCAGCAGTGCTTTACTAGCGGGGGGGAATGAGCAGTTCTTC.

The chain links TRBV6-5 to TRBJ1-1; TRBD1 is a possible D gene (5 bases). Trimming took off 0 bases at V and 4 bases at J, with 6 bases between the two ends. The CDR3 contains 13 residues. CDR1 is MNHEY, CDR2 SVGAGI, per germline. CDR3 DNA: TGTGCCAGCAGTTACTCGGGGGGCACTGAAGCTTTCTTT. Translating gives CASSYSGGTEAFF.

This clonotype has at least ten counts. This chain connects TRBV3-1 to TRBJ1-2; possible D gene TRBD1, 5 bases. Germline lookup yields CDR1 LGHDT and CDR2 YNNKEL (reference sequence). Trimming pared 1 base from V and 8 bases from J, leaving 17 bases between. There are 15 residues in the CDR3. The CDR3 coding sequence is TGTGCCAGCAGCCAAGGTGGCGGGGCTGAGAGAGGCTACACCTTC. Residues: CASSQGGGAERGYTF.

This clonotype was seen many times. The chain recombines TRBV20-1 with TRBJ1-5, with TRBD1 matching over 7 bases. The length of the CDR3 is 13 residues. V gave up 2 bases and J gave up 7 bases; unmatched junction bases: 5. Germline CDR1 DFQATT, CDR2 SNEGSKA (reference sequence). The CDR3: CSARRDSLQPQHF. DNA for the CDR3: TGCAGTGCTAGACGGGACAGCTTACAGCCCCAGCATTTT.

This clonotype has only a few counts. This chain links TRBV29-1 with TRBJ1-3, with no clear D. Trimming shortened V by 5 bases and J by 3 bases, and 5 bases separated the two germline ends. The CDR3 covers 11 residues. Germline-derived CDR1 and CDR2 are SQVTM and ANQGSEA. CDR3 sequence: CSVSRGNTIYF. The CDR3 region has the DNA TGCAGCGTTTCGCGTGGAAACACCATATATTTT.